Shown below are 11 T cell receptor beta chains from a single sample sequenced in a study of sequential checkpoint blockade in melanoma. Sequencing used immunoSEQ multiplex PCR; TCRdb keeps in-frame clones, though not all of them. Counted here are about 27,000 clones, around 77% occurring once; the ten biggest clones make up 13%. The treatment: randomized to nivolumab then ipilimumab (arm A) or the reverse (arm B). This sample comprised CD8+ T cells sorted from blood (inferred from file names), obtained from a patient given nivolumab and ipilimumab in sequence. The receptors originated from a human donor with melanoma.

V gene TRBV28 combines with J gene TRBJ2-3, with no clear D. CDR3 length: 13 residues. Germline CDR1 reads MDHEN; CDR2 reads SYDVKM. V was trimmed by 4 bases and J by 4 bases, leaving 9 bases between them. The CDR3 spells CASSSREADTQYF. The CDR3 nucleotides are TGTGCCAGCAGTTCCAGAGAGGCAGATACGCAGTATTTT.

The chain combines TRBV5-1 with TRBJ2-7, with 9 positions matching TRBD1. In germline, CDR1 is SGHRS, CDR2 YFSETQ. V lost 4 bases and J lost 3; bases outside the gene matches: 5. The CDR3 totals 14 residues. CDR3 nucleotides: TGCGCCAGCAGCCGCCCGACAGGGGGCTACGAGCAGTACTTC. The encoded protein is CASSRPTGGYEQYF.

The gene calls are TRBV4-2 and TRBJ2-5, with 8 bases lining up with TRBD1. Germline assignment: CDR1 LGHNA and CDR2 YNFKEQ. The CDR3 runs to 17 residues. The V gene end was trimmed by 1 base and the J gene end by 1 base; junction bases not matched to a gene: 8. DNA for the CDR3: TGTGCCAGCAGCCAAGCTGTGGGACAGGCGATCCAAGAGACCCAGTACTTC. It is translated as CASSQAVGQAIQETQYF.

This rearrangement joins TRBV28 to TRBJ2-5, with D possibly TRBD2 on 6 matching bases. Germline assignment: CDR1 MDHEN and CDR2 SYDVKM. CDR3 length: 14 residues. Trimming cost V 6 bases and J 0 bases, with 11 bases left between them. CDR3 DNA sequence: TGTGCCAGCAGACCTGGACTATACCAAGAGACCCAGTACTTC. Its protein is CASRPGLYQETQYF.

V and J are TRBV2 and TRBJ2-7; TRBD1 matches 8 bases. V shed 5 bases and J 4 bases; nucleotides not matched to a gene: 4. Germline-derived CDR1 and CDR2 are SNHLY and FYNNEI. This CDR3 is 13 amino acids long. The chain's CDR3 is CASSPRDRYEQYF. Here the CDR3 DNA reads TGTGCCAGCAGTCCCCGGGACAGGTACGAGCAGTACTTC.

The sample holds a few counts of this clone. The gene calls are TRBV18 and TRBJ2-7; a weak D match, TRBD1 (6 bases). Deletions cut 5 bases from V and 1 base from J, with 12 bases between. The germline V gene has CDR1 KGHSH and CDR2 LQKENI. CDR3 length: 14 amino acids. The DNA for the CDR3 is TGTGCCAGCTCAACTACAGGGCAGTCCTACGAGCAGTACTTC. It is translated as CASSTTGQSYEQYF.

In regard to this clone: One end of the junction does not line up with germline, which may come from a read error. This chain uses TRBV7-7 with TRBJ2-7, with 7 bases identical to TRBD1. This CDR3 is 13 amino acids long. Germline V lookup: CDR1 SSHAT, CDR2 FNYEAQ (reference sequence). This CDR3 is CASSLAGGYEQYF. The CDR3 nucleotides read TGTGCTAGCAGCTTAGCAGGGGGCTACGAGCAGTACTTC.

This clone was seen a handful of times. The V call is TRBV4-2, the J call TRBJ2-1; 7 positions agree with TRBD1. This CDR3 has 13 residues. Germline assignment: CDR1 LGHNA and CDR2 YNFKEQ. The V segment lost 5 bases and the J segment 9 bases; nucleotides outside the gene matches: 7. In DNA, the CDR3 is TGTGCCAGCAGCACTTACAGGGGTCGTGAGCAGTTCTTC. Its protein product is CASSTYRGREQFF.

This chain joins TRBV4-2 and TRBJ2-7, with 8 bases identical to TRBD2. V dropped 4 bases and J dropped 4; count of bases not matched to a gene: 0. The length of the CDR3 is 12 residues. Germline CDR1 reads LGHNA; CDR2 reads YNFKEQ. CDR3 amino acids: CASSPGGYEQYF. The CDR3 DNA follows: TGTGCCAGCAGCCCGGGAGGGTACGAGCAGTACTTC.

The V call is TRBV28, the J call TRBJ1-5; D is possibly TRBD1 (5 bases). Germline V CDR1 and CDR2: MDHEN, SYDVKM. V lost 6 bases to trimming and J lost 9 bases, with 18 bases between them. The CDR3 has 14 amino acids. The CDR3 region is CASSTRDSLGPQHF. CDR3 nucleotides: TGTGCCAGCAGCACTCGGGACTCGCTGGGGCCCCAGCATTTT.

The chain is built from TRBV2 and TRBJ2-1; 14 nucleotides match TRBD2. After removal of 6 bases from V and 5 bases from J, the junction contained 18 bases not matched to a gene. The CDR3 runs 20 residues. Germline-derived CDR1 and CDR2 are SNHLY and FYNNEI. DNA of the CDR3: TGTGCCAGCAGGGCCATCCCGGGACTAGCGGGGGAAACGACGGACAATGAGCAGTTCTTC. Encoded protein: CASRAIPGLAGETTDNEQFF.